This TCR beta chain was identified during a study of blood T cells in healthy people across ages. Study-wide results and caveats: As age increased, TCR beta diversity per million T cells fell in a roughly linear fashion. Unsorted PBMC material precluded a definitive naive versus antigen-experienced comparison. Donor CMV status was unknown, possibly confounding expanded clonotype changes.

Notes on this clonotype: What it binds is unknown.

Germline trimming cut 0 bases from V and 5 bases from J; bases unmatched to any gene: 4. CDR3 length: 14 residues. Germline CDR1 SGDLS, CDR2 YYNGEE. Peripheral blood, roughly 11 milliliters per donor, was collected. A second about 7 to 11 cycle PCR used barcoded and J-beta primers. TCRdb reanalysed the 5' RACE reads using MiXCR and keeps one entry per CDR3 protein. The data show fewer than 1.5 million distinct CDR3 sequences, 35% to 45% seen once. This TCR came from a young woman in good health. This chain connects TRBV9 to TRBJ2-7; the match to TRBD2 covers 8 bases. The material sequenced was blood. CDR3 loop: CASSVEGREDEQYF. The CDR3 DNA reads TGTGCCAGCAGCGTAGAGGGGCGGGAGGACGAGCAGTACTTC.